A single sample is the source of the 11 T cell receptor beta chains below, sequenced in a study of shared clonotypes between healthy human individuals. Assay: immunoSEQ multiplex PCR; the TCRdb copy retains only in-frame clones and omits some. Among about 2.3 million clones listed, under 95% were seen once. The sequencing sample was made of naive CD4+ T cells from PBMCs. As for subset: CD45RA+ positively selected. All receptors derive from a man between 18 and 29 years old in good health. Some clones in this sample may be carry-over from other donors' samples.

CDR3 coding DNA: TGTGCCAGCAGCCGGCATCAGGGTGGGTCACTCTCGGACGAGCAGTACTTC. Translation: CASSRHQGGSLSDEQYF. The chain employs TRBV4-2 and TRBJ2-7; D may be TRBD1 (5 bases). This CDR3 is 17 amino acids long. V dropped 4 bases and J dropped 5 bases, with 24 bases sitting between them. Per germline, CDR1 LGHNA and CDR2 YNFKEQ.

The V call is TRBV7-9, the J call TRBJ1-1; D is perhaps TRBD1 (5 bases). This CDR3 has 15 residues. The germline V gene encodes CDR1 SEHNR and CDR2 FQNEAQ (reference sequence). V was shortened by 2 bases and J by 5 bases, with 15 bases between the two germline ends. Written as DNA, the CDR3 is TGTGCCAGCAGCTTACTAAGCGGGGACTCAACTGAAGCTTTCTTT. Translating it yields CASSLLSGDSTEAFF.

This clone was seen a single time. This chain connects TRBV7-9 to TRBJ2-5, with TRBD1 matching 10 bases. This CDR3 contains 14 residues. The V and J ends lost 7 bases and 5 bases, in that order; junction bases with no gene match: 7. Germline-derived CDR1 and CDR2 are SEHNR and FQNEAQ (reference sequence). CDR3 sequence reads: CASTWGQGKETQYF. CDR3 in DNA: TGTGCCAGCACCTGGGGACAGGGGAAGGAGACCCAGTACTTC.

The rearrangement joins TRBV30 to TRBJ2-7, with D uncertain. CDR3 length equals 11 residues. The V end was cut by 2 bases, the J end by 6 bases, with 8 bases between. CDR1 is GTSNPN, CDR2 SVGIG, per germline (reference sequence). CDR3 residues: CAWSLNSEQYF. The CDR3, as DNA: TGTGCCTGGAGTCTTAACTCCGAGCAGTACTTC.

This rearrangement joins TRBV6-1 to TRBJ1-2; TRBD1 might be the D (5 bases). Trimming cost V 5 bases and J 5 bases, with 18 bases left between them. The CDR3 length is 15 residues. Looked up from germline, CDR1 is MNHNS and CDR2 is SASEGT. The CDR3 bases are TGTGCCAGCAGTTGGGGCGACAGCGGACTGTATGGCTACACCTTC. This codes for CASSWGDSGLYGYTF.

As to this clone: The same CDR3 can be traced to other DNA sequences in this sample. The chain links TRBV6-5 to TRBJ2-3; D may correspond to TRBD1 or TRBD2 (5 bases each). Germline CDR1 is MNHEY and CDR2 is SVGAGI. Trimming cost V 5 bases and J 1 base, with 7 bases left between them. The CDR3 runs 13 residues. The CDR3 DNA reads TGTGCCAGCAGTAGGGACGGCACAGATACGCAGTATTTT. It encodes CASSRDGTDTQYF.

The chain joins TRBV6-5 to TRBJ1-5, with D possibly being TRBD1 (5 bases). Trimming took 8 bases from V and 9 from J, leaving 14 bases between them. This CDR3 has 12 residues. CDR1 and CDR2 (germline): MNHEY, SVGAGI. CDR3 loop: CASATGRGPQHF. The CDR3 bases are TGTGCCAGCGCAACAGGCCGCGGGCCCCAGCATTTT.

The chain couples TRBV30 to TRBJ1-1, with D hard to call. V was trimmed by 1 base and J by 7 bases, leaving 16 bases between them. This CDR3 is 14 amino acids long. Germline-derived CDR1 and CDR2 are GTSNPN and SVGIG (reference sequence). The CDR3 protein is CAWSGAPPWVEAFF. CDR3 sequence (DNA): TGTGCCTGGAGTGGCGCCCCGCCTTGGGTTGAAGCTTTCTTT.

The sample holds one count of this clone. The chain has TRBV18 and TRBJ1-2; D remains unclear. Per germline, CDR1 KGHSH and CDR2 LQKENI. This CDR3 region has 13 residues. V gave up 2 bases and J gave up 4 bases, with 8 bases separating them. CDR3 nucleotides: TGTGCCAGCTCACCAGACCCGGTCTATGGCTACACCTTC. It is translated as CASSPDPVYGYTF.

The chain uses TRBV6-5 and TRBJ2-3; 10 nucleotides agree with TRBD1. This CDR3 contains 16 residues. Germline V gives CDR1 MNHEY, CDR2 SVGAGI. Trimming removed 2 bases from V and 1 base from J; junction bases left unmatched: 3. CDR3 sequence reads: CASSYDGTGGTDTQYF. The DNA for the CDR3 is TGTGCCAGCAGTTACGACGGGACAGGGGGCACAGATACGCAGTATTTT.

This chain uses TRBV7-3 with TRBJ2-2; 10 bases match TRBD1. Germline V gene sequence: CDR1 SGHTA, CDR2 FQGTGA. J gave up 4 bases and V 5 bases, and 10 bases lay outside the gene matches. This CDR3 contains 17 residues. The CDR3 loop is CASSLTPGQGFTGELFF. As DNA, the CDR3 is TGTGCCAGCAGCCTTACCCCGGGACAGGGGTTCACCGGGGAGCTGTTTTTT. Full variable domain (remainder filled in from reference TRBV7-3 and TRBJ2-2): GAGVSQTPSNKVTEKGKYVELRCDPISGHTALYWYRQSLGQGPEFLIYFQGTGAADDSGLPNDRFFAVRPEGSVSTLKIQRTERGDSAVYLCASSLTPGQGFTGELFFGEGSRLTVL.